Following are 10 T cell receptor beta chains from one sample sequenced in a study of blood T cells in healthy people across ages. A J-beta primer mix and a sample-barcoded 5' primer were used in a second PCR of roughly 6 to 11 cycles. TCRdb used MiXCR to reprocess the 5' RACE reads, holding one entry per CDR3 protein. The table has about 1.5 million distinct CDR3 sequences, approximately 38% seen once. The specimen was blood. These receptors were collected from a woman between 18 and 29 years old in good health.

The rearrangement joins TRBV7-9 to TRBJ2-4; 7 bases agree with TRBD2. This CDR3 has 13 residues. Looked up from germline, CDR1 is SEHNR and CDR2 is FQNEAQ (reference sequence). V was clipped by 5 bases and J by 13 bases; unmatched bases: 11. Here the CDR3 reads CASSLPGGWEQYF. The CDR3 DNA sequence: TGTGCCAGCAGCCTCCCGGGGGGATGGGAGCAGTACTTC.

The V call is TRBV6-1, the J call TRBJ1-2; D might be TRBD1 (5 bases). The germline V and J ends were trimmed by 2 bases and 6 bases, with 16 bases remaining between them. This CDR3 is built from 15 residues. Per germline, CDR1 MNHNS and CDR2 SASEGT. CDR3 protein: CASSEPLLGVHGYTF. In nucleotides, the CDR3 is TGTGCCAGCAGTGAACCGCTTTTAGGGGTTCATGGCTACACCTTC.

V is TRBV7-3 and J is TRBJ1-1, with D maybe TRBD1 (6 bases). V gave up 1 base and J gave up 0 bases, with 9 bases separating them. This CDR3 contains 15 residues. Per germline, CDR1 SGHTA and CDR2 FQGTGA. For the CDR3, the DNA is TGTGCCAGCAGCTTAAACGGGGGCGTGAACACTGAAGCTTTCTTT. This sequence encodes CASSLNGGVNTEAFF.

V and J are TRBV6-6 and TRBJ1-1; perhaps TRBD1 as D (5 bases). This CDR3 region has 15 residues. V was cut by 5 bases and J by 1 base, with 14 bases left in between. From germline, CDR1 is MNHNY and CDR2 SVGAGI (reference sequence). The CDR3 DNA follows: TGTGCCAGCAGTCCGCAGGGTAGTCAGAACACTGAAGCTTTCTTT. Translation: CASSPQGSQNTEAFF.

The rearrangement uses TRBV12-3 or TRBV12-4 and TRBJ2-1, with D maybe TRBD2 (7 bases). The CDR3 loop spans 15 amino acids. V was pared by 5 bases and J by 2 bases, with 13 bases between. DNA of the CDR3: TGTGCCAGCAGTCCTTGGCGGGGGCCCTACAATGAGCAGTTCTTC. Translation: CASSPWRGPYNEQFF.

CDR3 region: CASTSGSGEQFF. The DNA of the CDR3 is TGCGCCAGCACTAGCGGGAGTGGTGAGCAGTTCTTC. The chain combines TRBV4-1 with TRBJ2-1; 10 bases are a match to TRBD2. V shed 7 bases, J shed 9 bases, and the junction held 3 bases outside the gene matches. Germline V gene lookup returns CDR1 MGHRA and CDR2 YSYEKL. The CDR3 has 12 residues.

The sample holds a few counts of this clonotype. This sequence joins TRBV27 and TRBJ2-7; D remains ambiguous. The germline CDR1 and CDR2 sequences are MNHEY and SMNVEV (reference sequence). The ends were cut back, 3 bases at V and 7 bases at J, with 10 bases in the middle. This CDR3 region has 12 residues. The CDR3 DNA reads TGTGCCAGCAGTTTGGACGGGCGAGAGCAGTACTTC. Its translation: CASSLDGREQYF.

The CDR3 loop reads CAISESLTGREYEQYF. The CDR3 DNA reads TGTGCCATCAGTGAGTCACTGACAGGGAGAGAATACGAGCAGTACTTC. The V gene is TRBV10-3, the J gene TRBJ2-7; 7 bases line up with TRBD1. Germline V gene data show CDR1 as ENHRY and CDR2 as SYGVKD. Losses at the gene ends were 0 bases for V and 4 bases for J; bases not matched to a gene: 9. The CDR3 extends over 16 amino acids.

This clonotype was picked up a small number of times. The rearrangement uses TRBV5-1 and TRBJ2-6; D remains unclear. CDR3 length: 17 residues. V lost 0 bases to trimming and J lost 2 bases, with 12 bases between them. The germline gives CDR1 SGHRS, CDR2 YFSETQ. CDR3 DNA: TGCGCCAGCAGCTTGGGAGCTAGTTCGACTGGGGCCAACGTCCTGACTTTC. This sequence encodes CASSLGASSTGANVLTF.

The chain couples TRBV12-3 or TRBV12-4 to TRBJ2-4, with D possibly called TRBD1 or TRBD2 (7 bases each). The end of the DNA is better explained by TRBJ2-7, so the J call may be wrong. The CDR3 runs to 16 residues. Written as DNA, the CDR3 is TGTGCCAGCAGTTTTGGGAGGGGGCAGGGGACCTACGAGCAGTACTTC. Encoded protein: CASSFGRGQGTYEQYF.